This TCR beta chain comes out of a study of control samples from healthy donors and cancer patients. TCRdb's table, derived via immunoSEQ multiplex PCR, lists solely in-frame clones and lacks some. The table has 90,000 to 100,000 clones, around 80% seen once. This receptor was identified in a man between 60 and 75 years old in good health. Material for sequencing was blood.

CDR3 nucleotides: TGTGCCAGCAGTGAATCAGGGGCAGGTAGCAATCAGCCCCAGCATTTT. This gives the protein CASSESGAGSNQPQHF. V and J are TRBV25-1 and TRBJ1-5; D perhaps matches TRBD1 (6 bases). With 1 base removed from V and 0 bases from J, the gap between germline ends came to 10 bases. CDR1 and CDR2 from the germline V gene are MGHDK and SYGVNS. The CDR3 is 16 amino acids.